The following is a T cell receptor beta chain sequence with its context. The antigen is unknown. One entry per CDR3 protein, called by TCRdb with MiXCR from the RT-PCR reads. The profile covers 560,000 or so distinct CDR3 sequences, with 6.5% to 8% appearing a single time and roughly 13% taken by the ten largest. Germline V gives CDR1 SGHTA, CDR2 FQGNSA. This CDR3 has 15 residues. V shed 2 bases and J shed 8 bases, with 18 bases lying between them. The sample comes from a study of response to subunit inactivated influenza vaccine. Overall study results and limits: The authors suggested that every seasonal influenza vaccination recruits few new T cells.

The source of this sequence is a man between 50 and 69 years old who received an inactivated influenza vaccine. The rearrangement uses TRBV7-2 and TRBJ1-2; D may be TRBD1 (6 bases). The sample here was PBMCs from blood, taken about 24 months after vaccination. The CDR3 is CASSLSGGAMAGYTF. DNA of the CDR3: TGTGCCAGCAGCTTATCGGGGGGCGCTATGGCGGGCTACACCTTC.